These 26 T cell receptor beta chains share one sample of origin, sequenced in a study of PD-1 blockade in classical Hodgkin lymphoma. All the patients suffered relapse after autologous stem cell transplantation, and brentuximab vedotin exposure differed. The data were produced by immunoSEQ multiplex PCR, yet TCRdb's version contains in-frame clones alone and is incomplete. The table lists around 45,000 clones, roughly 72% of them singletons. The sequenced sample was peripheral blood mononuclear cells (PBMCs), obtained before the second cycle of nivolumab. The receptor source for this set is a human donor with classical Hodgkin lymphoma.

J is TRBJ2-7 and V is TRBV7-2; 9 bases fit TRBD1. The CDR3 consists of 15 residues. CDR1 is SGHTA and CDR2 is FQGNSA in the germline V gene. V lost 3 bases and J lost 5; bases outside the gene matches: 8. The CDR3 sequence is CASSFTGTGLHEQYF. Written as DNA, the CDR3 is TGTGCCAGCAGCTTCACCGGGACAGGGTTACACGAGCAGTACTTC.

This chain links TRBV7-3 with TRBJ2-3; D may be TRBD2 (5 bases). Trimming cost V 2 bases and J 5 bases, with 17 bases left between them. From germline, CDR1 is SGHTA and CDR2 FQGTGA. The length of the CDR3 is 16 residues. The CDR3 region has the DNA TGTGCCAGCAGCTTAGAGGGTCATCTAGCAGGAGATACGCAGTATTTT. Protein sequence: CASSLEGHLAGDTQYF.

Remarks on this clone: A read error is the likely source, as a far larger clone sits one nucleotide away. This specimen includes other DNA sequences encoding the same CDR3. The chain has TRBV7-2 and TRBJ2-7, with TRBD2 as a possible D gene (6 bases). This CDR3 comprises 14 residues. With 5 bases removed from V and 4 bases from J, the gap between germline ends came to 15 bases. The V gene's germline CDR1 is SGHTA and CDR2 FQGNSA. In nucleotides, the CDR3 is TGTGCCAGCAGCCAACGTCAGGGAGGATACGAGCAGTACTTC. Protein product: CASSQRQGGYEQYF. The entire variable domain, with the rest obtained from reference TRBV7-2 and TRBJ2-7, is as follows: GAGVSQSPSNKVTEKGKDVELRCDPISGHTALYWYRQSLGQGLEFLIYFQGNSAPDKSGLPSDRFSAERTGGSVSTLTIQRTQQEDSAVYLCASSQRQGGYEQYFGPGTRLTVT.

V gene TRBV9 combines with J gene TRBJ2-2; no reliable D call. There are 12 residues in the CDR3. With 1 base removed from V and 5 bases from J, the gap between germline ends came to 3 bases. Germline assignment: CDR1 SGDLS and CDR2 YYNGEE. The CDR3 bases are TGTGCCAGCAGCGTATGGACCGGGGAGCTGTTTTTT. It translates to CASSVWTGELFF.

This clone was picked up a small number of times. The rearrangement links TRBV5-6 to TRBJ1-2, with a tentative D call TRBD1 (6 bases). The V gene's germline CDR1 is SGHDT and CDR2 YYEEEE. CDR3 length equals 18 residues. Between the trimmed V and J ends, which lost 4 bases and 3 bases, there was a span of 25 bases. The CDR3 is CASSRPTPPRTAHYGYTF. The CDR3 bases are TGTGCCAGCAGCAGGCCCACACCCCCGAGGACAGCACACTATGGCTACACCTTC.

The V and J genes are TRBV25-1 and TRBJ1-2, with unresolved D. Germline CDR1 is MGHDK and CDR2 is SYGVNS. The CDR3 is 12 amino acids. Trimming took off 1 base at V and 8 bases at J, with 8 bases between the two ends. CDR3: CASSEFVGGYTF. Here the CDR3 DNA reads TGTGCCAGCAGTGAATTTGTGGGGGGCTACACCTTC.

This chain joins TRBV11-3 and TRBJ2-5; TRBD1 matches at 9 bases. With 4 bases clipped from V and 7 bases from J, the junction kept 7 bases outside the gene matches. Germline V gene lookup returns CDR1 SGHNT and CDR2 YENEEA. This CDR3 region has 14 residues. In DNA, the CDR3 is TGTGCCAGCAGCTCGGGACAGGGCTATAGGACCCAGTACTTC. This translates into CASSSGQGYRTQYF.

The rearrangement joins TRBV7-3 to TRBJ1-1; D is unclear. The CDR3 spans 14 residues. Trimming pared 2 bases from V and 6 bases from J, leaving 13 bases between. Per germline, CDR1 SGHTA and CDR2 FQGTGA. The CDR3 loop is CASSLDGTNPEAFF. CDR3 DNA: TGTGCCAGCAGCTTAGACGGCACAAACCCTGAAGCTTTCTTT.

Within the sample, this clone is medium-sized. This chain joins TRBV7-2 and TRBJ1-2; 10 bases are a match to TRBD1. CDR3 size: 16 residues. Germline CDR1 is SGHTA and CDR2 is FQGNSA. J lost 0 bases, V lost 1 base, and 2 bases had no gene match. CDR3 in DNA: TGTGCCAGCAGCTTAGGACAGGGGGCAACTAACTATGGCTACACCTTC. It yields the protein CASSLGQGATNYGYTF. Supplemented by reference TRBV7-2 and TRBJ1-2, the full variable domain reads GAGVSQSPSNKVTEKGKDVELRCDPISGHTALYWYRQSLGQGLEFLIYFQGNSAPDKSGLPSDRFSAERTGGSVSTLTIQRTQQEDSAVYLCASSLGQGATNYGYTFGSGTRLTVV.

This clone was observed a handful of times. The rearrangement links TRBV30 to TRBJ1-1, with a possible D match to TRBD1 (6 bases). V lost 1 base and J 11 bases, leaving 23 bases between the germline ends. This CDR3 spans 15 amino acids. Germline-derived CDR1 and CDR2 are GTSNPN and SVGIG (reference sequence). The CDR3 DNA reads TGTGCCTGGAGTGGGTCGGACGGAATGGCAGGGGCGGCTTTCTTT. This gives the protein CAWSGSDGMAGAAFF. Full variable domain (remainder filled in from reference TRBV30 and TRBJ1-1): SQTIHQWPATLVQPVGSPLSLECTVEGTSNPNLYWYRQAAGRGLQLLFYSVGIGQISSEVPQNLSASRPQDRQFILSSKKLLLSDSGFYLCAWSGSDGMAGAAFFGQGTRLTVV.

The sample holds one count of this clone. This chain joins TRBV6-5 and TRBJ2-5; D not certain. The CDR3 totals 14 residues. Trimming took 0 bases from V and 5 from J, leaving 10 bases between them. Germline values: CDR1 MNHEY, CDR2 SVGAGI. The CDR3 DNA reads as TGTGCCAGCAGTTACTCGAACGGGCGCGAGACCCAGTACTTC. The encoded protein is CASSYSNGRETQYF.

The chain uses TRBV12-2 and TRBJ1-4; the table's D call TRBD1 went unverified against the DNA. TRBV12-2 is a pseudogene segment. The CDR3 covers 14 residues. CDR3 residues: CASRLDREDEKLFF. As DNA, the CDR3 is TGTGCAAGTCGCTTGGACAGGGAGGATGAAAAACTGTTTTTT.

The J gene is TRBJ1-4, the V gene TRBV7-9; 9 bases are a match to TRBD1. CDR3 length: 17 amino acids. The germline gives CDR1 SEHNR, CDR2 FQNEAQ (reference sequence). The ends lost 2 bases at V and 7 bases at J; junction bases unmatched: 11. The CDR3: CASSLLGQGPPLEKLFF. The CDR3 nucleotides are TGTGCCAGCAGCTTATTGGGACAGGGCCCACCGCTTGAAAAACTGTTTTTT. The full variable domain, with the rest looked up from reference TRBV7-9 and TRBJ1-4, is DTGVSQNPRHKITKRGQNVTFRCDPISEHNRLYWYRQTLGQGPEFLTYFQNEAQLEKSRLLSDRFSAERPKGSFSTLEIQRTEQGDSAMYLCASSLLGQGPPLEKLFFGSGTQLSVL.

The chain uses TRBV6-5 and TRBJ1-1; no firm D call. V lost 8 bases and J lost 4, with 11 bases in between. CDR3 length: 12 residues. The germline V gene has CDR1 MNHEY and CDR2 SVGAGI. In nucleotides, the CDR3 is TGTGCCAGCCAAATTTGGGGCACTGAAGCTTTCTTT. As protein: CASQIWGTEAFF.

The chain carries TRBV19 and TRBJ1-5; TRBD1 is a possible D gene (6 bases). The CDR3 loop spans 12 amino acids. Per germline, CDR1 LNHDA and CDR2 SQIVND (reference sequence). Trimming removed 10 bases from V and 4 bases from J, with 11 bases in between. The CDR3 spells CATTGWNQPQHF. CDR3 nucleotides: TGTGCCACTACAGGGTGGAATCAGCCCCAGCATTTT.

This CDR3 is CASSPPRDGAYEQYF. CDR3 DNA sequence: TGTGCCAGCAGCCCACCGCGGGACGGCGCCTACGAGCAGTACTTC. The genes are TRBV7-9 and TRBJ2-7; D is possibly TRBD2 (6 bases). The CDR3 is 15 amino acids. The germline gives CDR1 SEHNR, CDR2 FQNEAQ (reference sequence). Trimming removed 5 bases from V and 2 bases from J, with 16 bases in between.

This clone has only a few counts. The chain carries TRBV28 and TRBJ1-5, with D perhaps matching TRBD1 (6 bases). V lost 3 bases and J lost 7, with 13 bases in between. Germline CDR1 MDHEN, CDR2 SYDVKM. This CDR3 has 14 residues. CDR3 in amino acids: CASSFRAGVQPQHF. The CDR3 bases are TGTGCCAGCAGTTTTAGGGCAGGGGTACAGCCCCAGCATTTT.

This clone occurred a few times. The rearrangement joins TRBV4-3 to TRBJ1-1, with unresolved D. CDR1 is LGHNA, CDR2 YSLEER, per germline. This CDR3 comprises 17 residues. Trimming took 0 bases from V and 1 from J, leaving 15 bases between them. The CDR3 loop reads CASSQETSRTRNTEAFF. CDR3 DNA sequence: TGCGCCAGCAGCCAAGAAACGAGTAGGACGCGGAACACTGAAGCTTTCTTT.

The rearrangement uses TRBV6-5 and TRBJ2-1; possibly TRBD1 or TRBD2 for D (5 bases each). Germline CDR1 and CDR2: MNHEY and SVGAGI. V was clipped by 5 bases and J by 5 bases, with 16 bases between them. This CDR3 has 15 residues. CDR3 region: CASSPPRGTHNEQFF. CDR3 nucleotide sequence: TGTGCCAGCAGTCCCCCGAGGGGAACCCACAATGAGCAGTTCTTC.

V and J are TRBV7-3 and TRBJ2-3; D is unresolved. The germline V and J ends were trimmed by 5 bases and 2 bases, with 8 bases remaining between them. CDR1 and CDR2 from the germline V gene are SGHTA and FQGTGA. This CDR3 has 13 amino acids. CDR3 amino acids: CASSPRYTDTQYF. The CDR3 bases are TGTGCCAGCAGCCCCAGATACACAGATACGCAGTATTTT.

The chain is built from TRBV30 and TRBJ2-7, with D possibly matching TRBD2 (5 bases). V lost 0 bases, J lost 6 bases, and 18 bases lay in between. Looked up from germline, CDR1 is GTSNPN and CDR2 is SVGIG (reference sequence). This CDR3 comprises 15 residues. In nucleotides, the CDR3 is TGTGCCTGGAGTGTACAAGGGCTAGCTTTCTCCGAGCAGTACTTC. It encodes CAWSVQGLAFSEQYF.

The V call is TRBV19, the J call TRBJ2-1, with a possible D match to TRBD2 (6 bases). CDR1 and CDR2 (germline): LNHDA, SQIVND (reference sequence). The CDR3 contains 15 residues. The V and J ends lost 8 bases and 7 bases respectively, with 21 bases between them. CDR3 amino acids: CASARRSGDLNEQFF. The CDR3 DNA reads TGTGCCAGTGCCCGTAGGTCGGGGGATCTGAATGAGCAGTTCTTC.

The CDR3 DNA sequence: TGTGCCAGCAGCATAAGCGGGGGCCCGAACACCGGGGAGCTGTTTTTT. The encoded protein is CASSISGGPNTGELFF. The chain joins TRBV9 to TRBJ2-2, with 8 positions matching TRBD2. Germline trimming cut 4 bases from V and 0 bases from J; bases unmatched to any gene: 5. This CDR3 region has 16 residues. Germline values: CDR1 SGDLS, CDR2 YYNGEE.

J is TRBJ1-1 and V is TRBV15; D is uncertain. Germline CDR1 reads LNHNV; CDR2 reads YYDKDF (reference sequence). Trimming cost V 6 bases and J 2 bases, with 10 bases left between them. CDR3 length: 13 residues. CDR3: CATRLTGNTEAFF. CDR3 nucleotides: TGTGCCACCAGACTCACGGGAAACACTGAAGCTTTCTTT. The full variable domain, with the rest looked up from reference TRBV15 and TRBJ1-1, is DAMVIQNPRYQVTQFGKPVTLSCSQTLNHNVMYWYQQKSSQAPKLLFHYYDKDFNNEADTPDNFQSRRPNTSFCFLDIRSPGLGDTAMYLCATRLTGNTEAFFGQGTRLTVV.

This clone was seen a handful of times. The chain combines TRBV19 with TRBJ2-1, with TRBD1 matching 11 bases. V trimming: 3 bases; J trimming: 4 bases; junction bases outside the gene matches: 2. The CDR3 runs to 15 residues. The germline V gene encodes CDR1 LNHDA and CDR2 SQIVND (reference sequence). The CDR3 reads CASSIGQGAYNEQFF. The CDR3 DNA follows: TGTGCCAGTAGTATCGGACAGGGGGCATACAATGAGCAGTTCTTC.

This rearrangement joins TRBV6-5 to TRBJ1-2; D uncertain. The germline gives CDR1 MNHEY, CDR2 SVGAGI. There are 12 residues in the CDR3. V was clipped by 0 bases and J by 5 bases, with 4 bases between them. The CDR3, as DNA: TGTGCCAGCAGTTACTCTCCATATGGCTACACCTTC. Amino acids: CASSYSPYGYTF.